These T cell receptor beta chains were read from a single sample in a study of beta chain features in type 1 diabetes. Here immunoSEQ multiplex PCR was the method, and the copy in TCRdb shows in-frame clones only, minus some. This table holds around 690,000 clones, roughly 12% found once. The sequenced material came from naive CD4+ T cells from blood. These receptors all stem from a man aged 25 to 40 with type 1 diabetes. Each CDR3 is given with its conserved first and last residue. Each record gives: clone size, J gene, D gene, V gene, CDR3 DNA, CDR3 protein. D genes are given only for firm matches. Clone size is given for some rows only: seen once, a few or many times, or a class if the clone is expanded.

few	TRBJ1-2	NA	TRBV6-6	TGTGCCAGCAGTTACGATGGGGACCAGCATGGCTACACCTTC	CASSYDGDQHGYTF
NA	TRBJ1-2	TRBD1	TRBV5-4	TGTGCCAGCAGCGGTGCCGGTACAGGGGAAACCTACTATGGCTACACCTTC	CASSGAGTGETYYGYTF
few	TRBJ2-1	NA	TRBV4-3	TGCGCCAGCAGCCCGGGGGAGCTGTACAATGAGCAGTTCTTC	CASSPGELYNEQFF
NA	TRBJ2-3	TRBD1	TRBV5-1	TGCGCCAGCAGCTTGGTACAGGGGTACACAGATACGCAGTATTTT	CASSLVQGYTDTQYF
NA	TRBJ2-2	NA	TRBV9	TGTGCCAGCAGCGTAGGGCACAGGGACACCGGGGAGCTGTTTTTT	CASSVGHRDTGELFF
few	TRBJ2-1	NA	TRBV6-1	TGTGCCAGCGGAACTATTTACTCCTACAATGAGCAGTTCTTC	CASGTIYSYNEQFF
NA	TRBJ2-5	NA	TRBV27	TGTGCCAGCAGTTTCTCCTTGGGCTGGGGAGGCTTCGAGACCCAGTACTTC	CASSFSLGWGGFETQYF
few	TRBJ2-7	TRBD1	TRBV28	TGTGCCGCCACATCGGGACAGCAAACCTACGAGCAGTACTTC	CAATSGQQTYEQYF
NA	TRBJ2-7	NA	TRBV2	TGTGCCAGCAGTGACGGTCAGGGGTGGTCCTACGAGCAGTACTTC	CASSDGQGWSYEQYF
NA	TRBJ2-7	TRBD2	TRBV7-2	TGTGCCAGCAGCTTAGCTGGGACTAGCTCCTACGAGCAGTACTTC	CASSLAGTSSYEQYF
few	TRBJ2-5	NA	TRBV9	TGTGCCAGCCCACCGGTGTGTGGGACCCAGTACTTC	CASPPVCGTQYF
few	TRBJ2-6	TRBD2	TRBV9	TGTGCCAGCAGCTCCGCGCTAGCGGGGCTGGGAGGGGCCAACGTCCTGACTTTC	CASSSALAGLGGANVLTF
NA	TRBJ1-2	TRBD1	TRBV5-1	TGCGCCAGCAGCTTGGCAGGGGGCGTCTATGGCTACACCTTC	CASSLAGGVYGYTF
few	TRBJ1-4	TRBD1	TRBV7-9	TGTGCCAGCAGCTCAGGACAGGGAATTGATGAAAAACTGTTTTTT	CASSSGQGIDEKLFF
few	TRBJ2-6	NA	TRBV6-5	TGTGCTAGTGCGGGCTCTGGGGCCAACGTCCTGACTTTC	CASAGSGANVLTF
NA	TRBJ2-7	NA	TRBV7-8	TGTGCCAGCAGCTTCAGAATACTCACGGTCCGAGGAGGGACCGGCCGCTACGAGCAGTACTTC	CASSFRILTVRGGTGRYEQYF
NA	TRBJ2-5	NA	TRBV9	TGTGCCAGCAGCGTAGAGGGCAGAGACCAAGAGACCCAGTACTTC	CASSVEGRDQETQYF
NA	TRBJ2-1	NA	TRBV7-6	TGTGCCAGCAGCATCCACAGGGAACGGGAGCAGTTCTTC	CASSIHREREQFF
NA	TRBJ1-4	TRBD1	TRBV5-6	TGTGCCAGCAGCAAGGACAGGACTAATGAAAAACTGTTTTTT	CASSKDRTNEKLFF
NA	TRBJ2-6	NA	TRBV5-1	TGCGCCAGCAGCGGAGGGACAGAAGCCAACGTCCTGACTTTC	CASSGGTEANVLTF
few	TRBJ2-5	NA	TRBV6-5	TGTGCCAGCAGTTACTCCGGGACATTACTTCAAGAGACCCAGTACTTC	CASSYSGTLLQETQYF
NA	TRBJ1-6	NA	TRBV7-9	TGTGCCAGCAGCCAGGACACTTCACCCCTCCACTTT	CASSQDTSPLHF